This T cell receptor beta chain was recorded in a study of Graves' ophthalmopathy and Graves' hyperthyroidism. The CDR3 is 13 residues long. With 5 bases removed from V and 1 base from J, the gap between germline ends came to 9 bases. CDR3 regions of TCR beta were amplified from RNA transcripts. HTBI primers were used in a first-round RT-PCR, which preceded a second-round multiplex PCR. TCRdb redid the calling of the multiplex PCR reads with MiXCR, one entry per CDR3 protein. The sample consists of about 620,000 distinct CDR3 sequences, roughly 20% of them appearing once. The chain combines TRBV12-3 or TRBV12-4 with TRBJ2-7; D is unclear. The TCR comes from a woman under 30 with stable Graves' hyperthyroidism. Some clones in this sample may be carry-over from other donors' samples. Sequences were obtained from peripheral blood. Here the CDR3 reads CASSITLSYEQYF. The CDR3, as DNA: TGTGCCAGCAGTATTACACTTTCCTACGAGCAGTACTTC.